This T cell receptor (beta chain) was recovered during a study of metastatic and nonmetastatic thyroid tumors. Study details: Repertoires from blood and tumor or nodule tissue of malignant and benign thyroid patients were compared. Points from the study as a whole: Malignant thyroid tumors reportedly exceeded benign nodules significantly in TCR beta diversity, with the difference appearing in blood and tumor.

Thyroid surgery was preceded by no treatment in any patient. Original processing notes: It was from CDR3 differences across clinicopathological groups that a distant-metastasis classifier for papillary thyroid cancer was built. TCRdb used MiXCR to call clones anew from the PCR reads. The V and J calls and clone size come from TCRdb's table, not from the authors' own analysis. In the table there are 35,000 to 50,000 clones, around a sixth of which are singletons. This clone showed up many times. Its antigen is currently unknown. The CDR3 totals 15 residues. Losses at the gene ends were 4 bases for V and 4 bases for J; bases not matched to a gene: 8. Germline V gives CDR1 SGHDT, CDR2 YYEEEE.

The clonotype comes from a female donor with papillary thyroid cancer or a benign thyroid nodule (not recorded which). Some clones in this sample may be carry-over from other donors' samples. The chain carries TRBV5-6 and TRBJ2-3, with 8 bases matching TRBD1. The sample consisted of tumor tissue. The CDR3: CASSLLDRVADTQYF. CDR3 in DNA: TGTGCCAGCAGCCTTTTGGACAGGGTCGCAGATACGCAGTATTTT.